This T cell receptor beta chain came from a study of response to subunit inactivated influenza vaccine. V lost 7 bases to trimming and J lost 0 bases, with 6 bases between them. There are 13 residues in the CDR3. Germline CDR1 reads KGHDR; CDR2 reads SFDVKD. About this clonotype: The antigen is undetermined.

TCRdb fed the RT-PCR reads into MiXCR, producing one record per CDR3 protein. The sample comprises about 700,000 distinct CDR3 sequences, approximately 14% of which are singletons, and 6% to 8% rests with the top ten. General study points: The authors proposed limited new T cell recruitment per seasonal influenza vaccination.

The source was PBMCs from blood, collected around 14 days before vaccination. The receptor was derived from a man aged 50-59 years who received an inactivated influenza vaccine. The gene calls are TRBV24-1 and TRBJ2-1; tentative D call: TRBD2 (6 bases). CDR3 nucleotides: TGTGCCACCAGCGGGGGCTCCTACAATGAGCAGTTCTTC. Translating gives CATSGGSYNEQFF.